The clone carrying this T cell receptor (beta chain) has more than one count but fewer than ten. What it binds is unknown. The sample belongs to a study of vaccination and CD4 T cells after COVID-19. Across the study: Post-vaccination specimens were collected at a median of about 68 days following dose two (range 14 to 241). Study-wide points: Within convalescent individuals, 304 out of 307 vaccine-specific clones proved to be spike mono-reactive.

Oncomine TCR Beta short-read sequencing was applied to DNA from cultured CD4+ T cells. Researchers extracted genomic DNA from CD4+ T cells that had been cultured. TCRdb redid the calling of the PCR reads with MiXCR, one entry per CDR3 protein. The repertoire holds around 4,000 distinct CDR3 sequences, approximately 19% seen once, with about 15% in the top ten. The V gene end was trimmed by 6 bases and the J gene end by 6 bases; junction bases not matched to a gene: 8. This CDR3 comprises 14 residues. Germline-derived CDR1 and CDR2 are LGHNT and FRNRAP. Treatment of the sample: approximately 9-day PBMC culture with coronavirus spike peptide pools or control peptides (ViraFEST assay).

The sequence was collected from a human donor who had recovered from COVID-19. The gene calls are TRBV12-5 and TRBJ1-2; 9 nucleotides agree with TRBD1. Sequenced input: CD4+ T cells from blood, cultured in vitro. The CDR3 DNA follows: TGTGCTAGTGGGGGGGACAGGGTAATAAATGGCTACACCTTC. Protein product: CASGGDRVINGYTF.